This T cell receptor (beta chain) appears in the sequencing data of a study of Ad26.COV2.S vaccination and SARS-CoV-2 variants (dated by TCRdb to the early 2020s). For the study in its entirety: Vaccine-arm donors were drawn from COV1001, a multicentre, randomized, double-blind, placebo-controlled phase I-IIa trial of Ad26.COV2.S in healthy adults. Ad26.COV2.S was given intramuscularly at 5x10^10 or 1x10^11 viral particles, as a single shot or as two shots 56 days apart. Sequencing of the TCRbeta repertoire served to evaluate the specificity and breadth of SARS-CoV-2-reactive T cell receptors following Ad26.COV2.S vaccination. A total of 32 samples were included in the TCR-sequenced set, comprising 19 Ad26.COV2.S vaccine recipients, 5 placebo recipients and 8 SARS-CoV-2 convalescent individuals. Trial participants were randomized into five groups of five: low-dose or high-dose Ad26.COV2.S given once or twice, or placebo on both occasions. Throughout the experiments and outcome assessment, investigators stayed blinded to trial group allocation.

Reading the label with the study, this specimen's treatment or condition is: about 20 received Ad26.COV2.S at low or high dose, single or two shots; about 5 received placebo; per-sample allocation not given. For vaccine and placebo recipients, repertoires were sequenced using samples collected on day 63 after the first injection. In Cohort 1b, fewer than 30 adults aged 18-55 years were enrolled at a single site in Boston, USA, between 29 July and 7 August 2020. Ad26.COV2.S was a replication-incompetent adenovirus type 26 vector expressing a prefusion-stabilized SARS-CoV-2 spike protein from the original Wuhan strain. Comment on this clone: No cognate antigen has been identified for it. Base quality data are lacking; no much larger clone is found one base away.

Overall study results and their limits: Vaccine and placebo recipients had comparable non-spike TCR breadth, which fits with the vaccine containing only spike. Higher spike-specific TCR breadth was observed in Ad26.COV2.S recipients than in placebo recipients (P = 0.0014). According to the authors, total T cell responses may have been underestimated by the TCR breadth and depth analyses. The study lacked the statistical power to compare responses across vaccine doses or regimens. After vaccination, substantial breadth of spike-specific CD8+ and CD4+ T cell responses was reported.

TCRbeta CDR3 regions were sequenced with the immunoSEQ Assay. After extraction, genomic DNA underwent amplification by bias-controlled multiplex PCR, followed by high-throughput sequencing. In the authors' own workflow: Collapsing and filtering of sequences were performed to quantify the absolute abundance of each unique TCRbeta CDR3 region. Usable DNA was measured by amplifying reference genes present in all nucleated cells, and TCRbeta template counts were normalized to that usable DNA to estimate T cell fraction. Repertoire TCRs were annotated as SARS-CoV-2-specific when V gene, CDR3 amino acid sequence and J gene were exactly matched to a known reactive TCR set. The reference SARS-CoV-2 TCR set came from MIRA and was filtered for enrichment in COVID-19-positive ImmuneCODE repertoires, removing public or cross-reactive TCRs. Using the MIRA antigens, annotated TCRs were further analysed by specific ORF or by position within an ORF. Depth was the summed frequency of annotated unique rearrangements, while breadth was defined as annotated unique rearrangements over total unique productive rearrangements. TCR breadth was compared between groups using two-sided Wilcoxon rank-sum tests. Drawn from immuneACCESS, this table holds only the in-frame rearrangements with V and J called that TCRdb kept. Clones are partly lost; checked studies trace under half to an unresolved V gene and leave the rest unexplained. The V and J calls and the clone size are those of that table, but D and trimming were determined from the DNA. This sample holds 300,000 to 400,000 clones; around 87% were observed only once. Jointly, the top ten make up 3.4% of the sample.

As encoded in the germline V gene, CDR1 is SGHRS while CDR2 is YFSETQ. Taken from cysteine to phenylalanine, the CDR3 has 16 residues. Here the CDR3 DNA is all that survives: 48 bases in frame from base 1. V and J lose 0 bases and 2 bases, and a span of 12 bases separates them. This TCR was recovered from a person aged 18-65 years who received the Ad26.COV2.S COVID-19 vaccine or a placebo. The rearranged chain carries TRBV5-1 and TRBJ1-5; the D gene is unclear. Source: peripheral blood, taken in a trial of Ad26.COV2.S vaccine versus placebo. The CDR3 reads as follows: CASSLGIMAGNQPQHF. The nucleotides are TGCGCCAGCAGCTTGGGGATCATGGCAGGCAATCAGCCCCAGCATTTT.